This paragraph reports one TCR beta chain. Its antigen is not identified. The source of the sample is a study of OX40 agonist ivuxolimab in advanced cancers. Study-level results: Some nonresponders additionally presented with little normalized T-cell clonal expansion.

Assay used: immunoSEQ multiplex PCR; TCRdb lists only in-frame clones, some missing. The sample carries under 45,000 clones, about 81% recorded once. Germline V gives CDR1 MNHEY, CDR2 SVGAGI. V was clipped by 2 bases and J by 6 bases; unmatched bases: 3. This CDR3 is 14 amino acids long. The clonotype originates from an adult with an advanced solid tumor such as melanoma, head and neck, liver or kidney cancer. The V and J genes are TRBV6-5 and TRBJ2-2; 7 bases fit TRBD1. The sequencing here drew on CD4+ or CD8+ T cells sorted from blood, taken in a trial of the OX40 agonist ivuxolimab. DNA for the CDR3: TGTGCCAGCAGTTACCTTACAGGGGCCGGGGAGCTGTTTTTT. Protein product: CASSYLTGAGELFF.